The text below deals with one T cell receptor beta chain. Antigen: not known. Some 30,000 T cell genomes, or roughly 200 ng DNA, went into the sorted-subset replicate PCRs. The repertoire was sequenced with immunoSEQ multiplex PCR; TCRdb's copy has only in-frame clones and lacks some. In the table there are 1.4 million to 1.5 million clones, approximately 96% of which are singletons. The entry originates in a study of shared clonotypes between healthy human individuals. Points from the study as a whole: Naive subsets usually exceeded memory subsets in estimated richness.

Trimming at V came to 3 bases and at J to 6 bases, leaving 15 bases not matched to a gene. CDR1 and CDR2 from the germline V gene are WNHNN and SYGVQD (reference sequence). The CDR3 is made up of 18 amino acids. This TCR was sampled from a man aged 30-40 years in good health. V and J are TRBV10-1 and TRBJ2-7, with 12 nucleotides matching TRBD2. Sample: naive CD4+ T cells sorted from blood. Subset defined: CD45RA+ positively selected. The CDR3 bases are TGCGCCAGCAGTGACCAACTAGCGGGAGGAAAAAAGGCACGCGAGCAGTACTTC. Residues: CASSDQLAGGKKAREQYF.